This TCR beta chain is drawn from a study of T cell responses to AZD1222 COVID-19 vaccine. Study outcomes and limitations: Every sample of the repertoires postdated the peak T cell response.

Measured with immunoSEQ multiplex PCR; TCRdb has only the in-frame clones, and not every one. The profile shows some 160,000 clones, 85% to 95% of them singletons. Comments on this clone: Its antigen is as yet unknown.

The specimen was peripheral blood, collected on day 0 of AZD1222 vaccination. This receptor was obtained from an adult in good health.

CDR3 nucleotides: TGTGCCACCAGCCGTCCAGGGGAGAACACCGGGGAGCTGTTTTTT. Protein: CATSRPGENTGELFF. The chain links TRBV15 to TRBJ2-2; D might be TRBD1 (6 bases). The ends were cut back, 5 bases at V and 1 base at J, with 11 bases in the middle. The CDR3 spans 15 residues. Germline CDR1 reads LNHNV; CDR2 reads YYDKDF (reference sequence).